This T cell receptor beta chain was profiled in a study of early T cells in non-severe SARS-CoV-2 infection. Overall study context: The authors sequenced bulk RNA from unsorted whole blood, leaving chains unpaired.

Individual cDNA molecules each received unique molecular identifiers attached to them. One entry per CDR3 protein, called by TCRdb with MiXCR from the 5' RACE reads. The repertoire holds approximately 23,000 distinct CDR3 sequences, with roughly 4.1% as singletons. CDR3 length equals 15 residues. J lost 0 bases, V lost 7 bases, and 5 bases had no gene match. The germline CDR1 and CDR2 sequences are SNHLY and FYNNEI. The study, taken as a whole, reports: Clonotype matching in VDJdb favored anti-spike CD8 responses and did not capture private and CD4 specificities.

This clonotype was seen a handful of times. The antigen remains undetermined. The chain joins TRBV2 to TRBJ2-7, with TRBD2 matching over 11 bases. The clonotype comes from an adult who was a healthcare worker with PCR-confirmed SARS-CoV-2 infection or an uninfected control (not recorded which). Source material: whole blood. The CDR3 sequence: CASTTSGGRSYEQYF. CDR3 nucleotide sequence: TGTGCCAGCACTACTAGCGGGGGACGCTCCTACGAGCAGTACTTC. Variable domain in full (rest from reference TRBV2 and TRBJ2-7): EPEVTQTPSHQVTQMGQEVILRCVPISNHLYFYWYRQILGQKVEFLVSFYNNEISEKSEIFDDQFSVERPDGSNFTLKIRSTKLEDSAMYFCASTTSGGRSYEQYFGPGTRLTVT.